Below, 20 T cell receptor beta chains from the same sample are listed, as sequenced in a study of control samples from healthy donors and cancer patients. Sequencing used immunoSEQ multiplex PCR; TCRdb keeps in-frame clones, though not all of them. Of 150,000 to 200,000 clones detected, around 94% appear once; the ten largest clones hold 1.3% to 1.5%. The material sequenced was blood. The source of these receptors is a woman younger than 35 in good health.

The CDR3 DNA reads as TGTGCCAGCAGCTTAGTGTACAAGGATAATGAAAAACTGTTTTTT. Translating gives CASSLVYKDNEKLFF. The V gene is TRBV7-9, the J gene TRBJ1-4; unclear D gene. V shed 1 base and J shed 4 bases, with 10 bases lying between them. Germline CDR1 is SEHNR and CDR2 is FQNEAQ (reference sequence). The CDR3 spans 15 residues.

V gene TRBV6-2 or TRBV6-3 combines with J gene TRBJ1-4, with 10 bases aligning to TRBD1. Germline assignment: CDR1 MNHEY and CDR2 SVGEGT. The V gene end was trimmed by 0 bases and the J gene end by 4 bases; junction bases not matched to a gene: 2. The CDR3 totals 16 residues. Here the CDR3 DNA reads TGTGCCAGCAGTTACTCCGGGACAGGGGTTAATGAAAAACTGTTTTTT. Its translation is CASSYSGTGVNEKLFF.

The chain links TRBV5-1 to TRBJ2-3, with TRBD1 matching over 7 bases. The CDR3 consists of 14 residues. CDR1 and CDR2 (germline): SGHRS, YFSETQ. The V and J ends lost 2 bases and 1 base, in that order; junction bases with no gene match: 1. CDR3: CASSFGTGTDTQYF. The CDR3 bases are TGCGCCAGCAGCTTCGGGACAGGCACAGATACGCAGTATTTT.

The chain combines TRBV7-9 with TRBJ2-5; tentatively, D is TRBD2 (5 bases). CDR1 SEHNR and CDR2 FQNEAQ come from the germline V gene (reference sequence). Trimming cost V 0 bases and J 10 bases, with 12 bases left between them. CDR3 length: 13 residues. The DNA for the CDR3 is TGTGCCAGCAGCTTAGCGGGGAATGAGGGCCAGTACTTC. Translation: CASSLAGNEGQYF.

CDR3 in DNA: TGTGCCAGTAGAGGACAGGGTAGCTATGGCTACACCTTC. Amino acid sequence: CASRGQGSYGYTF. The chain couples TRBV19 to TRBJ1-2, with 8 bases identical to TRBD1. The CDR3 contains 13 residues. Germline V gene sequence: CDR1 LNHDA, CDR2 SQIVND (reference sequence). The trim removed 6 bases at V and 4 bases at J, leaving 4 bases unmatched. Variable domain in full (rest from reference TRBV19 and TRBJ1-2): DGGITQSPKYLFRKEGQNVTLSCEQNLNHDAMYWYRQDPGQGLRLIYYSQIVNDFQKGDIAEGYSVSREKKESFPLTVTSAQKNPTAFYLCASRGQGSYGYTFGSGTRLTVV.

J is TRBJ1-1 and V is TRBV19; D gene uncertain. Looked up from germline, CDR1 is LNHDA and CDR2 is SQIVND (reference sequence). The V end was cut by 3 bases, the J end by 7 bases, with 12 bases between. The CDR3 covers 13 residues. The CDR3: CASSMTRGYEAFF. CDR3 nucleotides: TGTGCCAGTAGTATGACTCGAGGGTATGAAGCTTTCTTT.

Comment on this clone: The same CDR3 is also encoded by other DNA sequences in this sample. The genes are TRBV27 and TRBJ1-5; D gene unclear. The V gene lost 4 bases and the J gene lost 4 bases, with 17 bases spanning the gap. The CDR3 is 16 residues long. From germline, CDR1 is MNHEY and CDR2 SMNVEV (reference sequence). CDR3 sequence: CASSSTRGGMNQPQHF. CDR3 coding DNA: TGTGCCAGCAGTTCCACCAGAGGCGGGATGAATCAGCCCCAGCATTTT.

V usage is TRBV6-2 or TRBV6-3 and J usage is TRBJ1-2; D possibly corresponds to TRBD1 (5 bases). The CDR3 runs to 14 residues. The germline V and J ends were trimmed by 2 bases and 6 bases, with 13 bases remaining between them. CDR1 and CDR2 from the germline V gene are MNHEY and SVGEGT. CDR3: CASSYIGEADGYTF. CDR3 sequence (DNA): TGTGCCAGCAGTTACATAGGGGAAGCCGATGGCTACACCTTC.

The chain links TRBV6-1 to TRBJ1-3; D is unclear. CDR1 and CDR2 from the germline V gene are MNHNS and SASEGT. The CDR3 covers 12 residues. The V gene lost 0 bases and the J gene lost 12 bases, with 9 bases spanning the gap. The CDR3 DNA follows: TGTGCCAGCAGTGAAGCCGGACGTCTCATATATTTT. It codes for CASSEAGRLIYF.

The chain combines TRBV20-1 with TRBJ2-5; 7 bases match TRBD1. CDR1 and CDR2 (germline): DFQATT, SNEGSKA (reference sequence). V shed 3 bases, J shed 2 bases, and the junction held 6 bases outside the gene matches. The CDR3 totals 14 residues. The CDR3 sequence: CSASGRGYQETQYF. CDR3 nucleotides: TGCAGTGCTAGTGGCAGGGGGTATCAAGAGACCCAGTACTTC.

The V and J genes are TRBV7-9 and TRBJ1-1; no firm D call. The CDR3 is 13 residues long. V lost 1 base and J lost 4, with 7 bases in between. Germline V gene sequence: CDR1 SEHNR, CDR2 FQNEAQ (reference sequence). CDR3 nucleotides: TGTGCCAGCAGCTTAGATTGGGGCACTGAAGCTTTCTTT. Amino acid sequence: CASSLDWGTEAFF.

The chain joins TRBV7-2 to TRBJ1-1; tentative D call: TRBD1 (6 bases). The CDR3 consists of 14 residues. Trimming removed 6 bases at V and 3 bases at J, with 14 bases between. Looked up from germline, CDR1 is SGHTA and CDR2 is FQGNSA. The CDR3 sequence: CASSITRGDTEAFF. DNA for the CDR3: TGTGCCAGCAGTATCACCAGGGGAGACACTGAAGCTTTCTTT.

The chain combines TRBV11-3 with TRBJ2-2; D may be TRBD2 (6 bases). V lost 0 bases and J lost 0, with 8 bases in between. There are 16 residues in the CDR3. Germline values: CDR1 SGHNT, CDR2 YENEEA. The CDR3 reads CASSLDSGSNTGELFF. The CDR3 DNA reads TGTGCCAGCAGCTTAGATAGCGGATCGAACACCGGGGAGCTGTTTTTT.

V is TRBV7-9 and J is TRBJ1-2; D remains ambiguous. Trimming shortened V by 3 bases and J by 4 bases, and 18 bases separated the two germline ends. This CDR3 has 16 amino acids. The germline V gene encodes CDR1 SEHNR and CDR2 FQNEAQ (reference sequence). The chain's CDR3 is CASSFPGRGNGYGYTF. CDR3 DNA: TGTGCCAGCAGCTTCCCCGGACGGGGTAACGGCTATGGCTACACCTTC.

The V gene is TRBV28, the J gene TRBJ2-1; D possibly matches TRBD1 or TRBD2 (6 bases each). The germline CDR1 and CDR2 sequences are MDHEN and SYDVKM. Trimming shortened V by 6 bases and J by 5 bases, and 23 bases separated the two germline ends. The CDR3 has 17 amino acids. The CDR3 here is CASSAREGPRGHNEQFF. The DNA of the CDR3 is TGTGCCAGCAGCGCTCGAGAGGGGCCCCGGGGGCACAATGAGCAGTTCTTC.

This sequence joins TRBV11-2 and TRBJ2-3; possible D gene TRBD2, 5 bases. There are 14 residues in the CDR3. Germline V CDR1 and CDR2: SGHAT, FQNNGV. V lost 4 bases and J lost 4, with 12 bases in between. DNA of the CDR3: TGTGCCAGCAGCTCCTGGACTGTTTCAGATACGCAGTATTTT. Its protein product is CASSSWTVSDTQYF.

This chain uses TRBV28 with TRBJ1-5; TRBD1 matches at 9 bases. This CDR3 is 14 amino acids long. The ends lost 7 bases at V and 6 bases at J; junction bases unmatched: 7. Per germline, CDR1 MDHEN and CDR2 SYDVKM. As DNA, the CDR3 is TGTGCCAGCACCCTCGGGACAGGGATTCAGCCCCAGCATTTT. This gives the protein CASTLGTGIQPQHF.

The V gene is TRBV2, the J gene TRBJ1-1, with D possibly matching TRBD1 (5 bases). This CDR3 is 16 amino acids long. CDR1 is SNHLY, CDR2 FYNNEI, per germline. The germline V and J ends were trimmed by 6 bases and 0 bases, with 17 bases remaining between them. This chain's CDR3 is CASRRAGLGVNTEAFF. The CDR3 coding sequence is TGTGCCAGCAGGCGCGCAGGGTTGGGAGTGAACACTGAAGCTTTCTTT.

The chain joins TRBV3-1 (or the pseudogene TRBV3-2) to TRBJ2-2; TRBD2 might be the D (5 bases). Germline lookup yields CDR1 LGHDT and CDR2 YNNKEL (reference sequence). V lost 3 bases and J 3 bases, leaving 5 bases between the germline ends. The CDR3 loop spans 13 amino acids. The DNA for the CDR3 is TGTGCCAGCAGCCACGGGGACACCGGGGAGCTGTTTTTT. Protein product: CASSHGDTGELFF.

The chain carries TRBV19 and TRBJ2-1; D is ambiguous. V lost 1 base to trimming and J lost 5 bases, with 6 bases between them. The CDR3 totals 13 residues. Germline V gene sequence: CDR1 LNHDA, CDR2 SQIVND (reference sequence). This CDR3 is CASSIARNNEQFF. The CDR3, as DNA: TGTGCCAGTAGTATAGCAAGGAACAATGAGCAGTTCTTC. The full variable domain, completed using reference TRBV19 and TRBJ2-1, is DGGITQSPKYLFRKEGQNVTLSCEQNLNHDAMYWYRQDPGQGLRLIYYSQIVNDFQKGDIAEGYSVSREKKESFPLTVTSAQKNPTAFYLCASSIARNNEQFFGPGTRLTVL.